This T cell receptor beta chain was recorded in a study of blood T cell repertoires in COVID-19 (dated by TCRdb to 2020 to 2021). With respect to the entire study: The collaborator samples originated in the United States, Italy and Spain and spanned the acute and convalescent phases of COVID-19. The dataset comprised deeply sampled blood TCRbeta repertoires from subjects exposed to, actively infected with, or recovered from COVID-19. Samples came from the ongoing ImmuneRACE study (first 160 participants) plus 1,254 subjects from 6 global collaborators. Where HLA class I and class II types were available, the types were taken from metadata supplied by the sample provider, not from assay-based typing. The sample metadata nearly always contained a de-identified subject ID, COVID-19 status, age in years and sex. The prospective study material was composed of cDNA or gDNA derived from T cells, B-cell-depleted T cells, or PBMCs. The repertoires were made available in a free public database intended to serve as a resource for research on the immune response to SARS-CoV-2. What the authors observed across the whole study: The amount of clinical and demographic metadata varied by source and participant and was provided uncurated.

As concerns this clone: Which antigen it targets is not known. Within one base of it there is no much larger clone, and no base qualities were kept.

The immunoSEQ Assay, a bias-controlled multiplex PCR, was used to amplify TCRbeta CDR3 regions from genomic DNA. On the study's bioinformatics: Within the assay, amplification of reference gene primers was used to estimate how many nucleated cells each sample contained. To quantify the absolute abundance of each unique TCRbeta CDR3 rearrangement, sequence reads were collapsed and filtered. For each sample, productive Simpson clonality was calculated as the square root of Simpson's diversity index over productive rearrangements. TCRdb took over this immuneACCESS table, retaining in-frame rearrangements with V and J assigned. Such tables are incomplete; in checked studies, under half of the missing clones stem from an unresolved V gene, and the remainder is unexplained. For V, J and clone size, that table is used; D and trimming come from the DNA. In this sample the table shows some 320,000 clones, 90% to 95% of which occur a single time. The top ten clones comprise around 3.9% of the sample.

Sequences WNHNN (CDR1) and SYGVQD (CDR2) are obtained from the germline V gene (reference sequence). V ends up 6 bases short and J 11 bases short, with an unmatched junction base count of 9. The CDR3 has 12 amino acids, counting the end cysteine and phenylalanine. Only the CDR3 DNA stays, 36 bases, in frame from base 1. Participants in the prospective study were enrolled through a virtual design, were aged roughly 18 to 100 years, and lived in about two dozen United States geographic areas. In the prospective study, participants were assigned to cohorts based on the clinical history participants reported in a screening survey and a study questionnaire. Exposed participants had been in contact, within 2 weeks of entering the study, with a person who had a PCR-confirmed or clinician-diagnosed case of COVID-19. In the prospective study, whole blood, serum and a nasopharyngeal or oropharyngeal swab were collected from each participant by mobile phlebotomists. Additional blood draws and questionnaires over an approximately 2-month period could optionally be provided by prospective study participants. Prospective study blood samples were shipped either frozen or at room temperature before DNA extraction.

In this chain, TRBV10-1 is recombined with TRBJ1-1; 7 central nucleotides agree with TRBD1. Sample: PBMCs or T cells enriched from blood (not recorded which). The receptor's source is a woman aged 25 to 39 who had been exposed to COVID-19. The CDR3 is CASSVQQGQAFF. The nucleotide sequence is TGCGCCAGCAGCGTACAACAGGGACAGGCTTTCTTT.